Described below is a single TCR beta chain sequence and its context. Source study methods: Reference gene primer amplification gave estimated nucleated cell counts. Profiling relied on immunoSEQ multiplex PCR, and the TCRdb table lists in-frame clones only, not all of them. V and J calls and clone size are as listed in that table; D and trimming were resolved from the DNA. Of roughly 80,000 clones detected, around nine tenths appear once; the ten largest clones hold more than 1.5%. This entry belongs to a study of blood T cell repertoires in COVID-19. Study-level information: Collection of acute and convalescent COVID-19 samples took place in the United States, Italy and Spain. PBMCs, B-cell-depleted T cells, or T cells were the source of the cDNA or gDNA that made up the material.

Deletions cut 7 bases from V and 0 bases from J, with 16 bases between. Germline lookup yields CDR1 SSHAT and CDR2 FNYEAQ (reference sequence). This CDR3 has 16 residues. Sample: peripheral blood. J is TRBJ2-1 and V is TRBV7-7, with a tentative D call TRBD2 (6 bases). The clonotype originates from a woman aged 55-70 years with acute or convalescent COVID-19. In DNA form, the CDR3 reads TGTGCCAGCACATTCTGGGGGGACTTCTCCTACAATGAGCAGTTCTTC. Residues: CASTFWGDFSYNEQFF. The full variable domain, rest sourced from reference TRBV7-7 and TRBJ2-1, is GAGVSQSPRYKVTKRGQDVTLRCDPISSHATLYWYQQALGQGPEFLTYFNYEAQPDKSGLPSDRFSAERPEGSISTLTIQRTEQRDSAMYRCASTFWGDFSYNEQFFGPGTRLTVL.